A selection of T cell receptor beta chains follows, all from one sample in a study of blood T cells in healthy people across ages. One entry per CDR3 protein, called by TCRdb with MiXCR from the 5' RACE reads. The sample lists roughly 570,000 distinct CDR3 sequences, 27% seen once, with approximately 17% in the top ten. Sequences were obtained from blood. The receptors derive from a woman aged 70-85 years in good health. Both conserved end residues are part of each CDR3. Each record gives: clone size, J gene, D gene, V gene, CDR3 protein, CDR3 DNA. A D gene is named only where the DNA matches it firmly. Clone size appears in some rows only: once, few, many, or a class for an expanded clone.

>many|TRBJ2-1|.|TRBV7-7
CASSDGGGGGDEQFF
TGTGCCAGCAGCGATGGTGGGGGAGGGGGCGATGAGCAGTTCTTC
>few|TRBJ1-2|TRBD1|TRBV6-6
CASSYGGQAYGYTF
TGTGCCAGCAGTTACGGGGGACAGGCCTATGGCTACACCTTC
>few|TRBJ2-5|.|TRBV7-3
CASSPIPGAGETQYF
TGTGCCAGCAGCCCCATTCCAGGGGCTGGGGAGACCCAGTACTTC
>many|TRBJ1-1|.|TRBV3-1
CASSQAGEGGEAFF
TGTGCCAGCAGCCAAGCGGGGGAGGGCGGAGAAGCTTTCTTT
>.|TRBJ1-1|.|TRBV20-1
CSARELGAGEAFF
TGCAGTGCTAGAGAGCTGGGGGCCGGAGAAGCTTTCTTT
>many|TRBJ2-1|TRBD2|TRBV7-6
CASSLGRGAYNEQFF
TGTGCCAGCAGCTTGGGCCGGGGGGCCTACAATGAGCAGTTCTTC
>.|TRBJ1-2|.|TRBV4-3
CASSPRRVGFGYTF
TGCGCCAGCAGCCCGCGCAGGGTGGGGTTTGGCTACACCTTC
>.|TRBJ1-5|.|TRBV5-1
CASSPPGLAGPNTQHF
TGCGCCAGCAGCCCACCGGGACTAGCAGGCCCGAATACGCAGCATTTT
>.|TRBJ2-1|.|TRBV6-5
CASSHAHNNEQFF
TGTGCCAGCAGCCATGCACATAACAATGAGCAGTTCTTC
>.|TRBJ2-4|TRBD2|TRBV7-2
CASSLRGLGEPKNIQYF
TGTGCCAGCAGCTTAAGAGGACTAGGGGAACCAAAAAACATTCAGTACTTC
>.|TRBJ1-3|.|TRBV7-9
CASSSEPSGNTIYF
TGTGCCAGCAGCTCGGAACCGTCTGGAAACACCATATATTTT
>few|TRBJ1-1|.|TRBV11-3
CASSPGRLNTEAFF
TGTGCCAGCAGCCCCGGACGGTTGAACACTGAAGCTTTCTTT
>few|TRBJ1-1|.|TRBV18
CASSPGKGGLEAFF
TGTGCCAGCTCACCAGGAAAAGGAGGGCTTGAAGCTTTCTTT
>.|TRBJ1-2|.|TRBV11-3
CASSLAVNGYTF
TGTGCCAGCAGCTTAGCAGTGAATGGCTACACCTTC
>.|TRBJ2-1|TRBD2|TRBV29-1
CSVEPGRDEQFF
TGCAGCGTTGAACCAGGGAGGGATGAGCAGTTCTTC
>few|TRBJ2-7|.|TRBV20-1
CSAFEAGTYEQYF
TGCAGCGCATTTGAGGCGGGAACCTACGAGCAGTACTTC
>.|TRBJ2-5|TRBD1|TRBV4-1
CASSQNKGTGKETQYF
TGCGCCAGTAGCCAAAACAAAGGGACAGGGAAAGAGACCCAGTACTTC
>.|TRBJ2-7|.|TRBV12-3/TRBV12-4
CASGQSYEQYF
TGTGCCAGCGGGCAGTCCTACGAGCAGTACTTC